The 7 T cell receptor beta chains below come from one sample, sequenced in a study of blood T cell repertoires in COVID-19. The method was immunoSEQ multiplex PCR; TCRdb's version includes in-frame clones alone and lacks a portion of them. The sample records some 330,000 clones, roughly nine tenths being singletons. The specimen sequenced was peripheral blood. The receptors derive from a woman aged 30 to 39 with COVID-19, enrolled during active disease.

V gene TRBV6-5 combines with J gene TRBJ1-4; D uncertain. V was pared by 6 bases and J by 6 bases, with 14 bases between. The CDR3 extends over 14 amino acids. CDR1 MNHEY and CDR2 SVGAGI come from the germline V gene. CDR3: CASSHHEGYEKLFF. The CDR3 DNA follows: TGTGCCAGCAGCCACCACGAGGGCTATGAAAAACTGTTTTTT.

The chain recombines TRBV18 with TRBJ2-3, with TRBD1 matching over 7 bases. The CDR3 is 15 residues long. Germline CDR1 reads KGHSH; CDR2 reads LQKENI. Trimming cost V 4 bases and J 5 bases; bases outside gene matches: 9. CDR3 DNA sequence: TGTGCCAGCTCACACCGACAGGGCCAGGGAGATACGCAGTATTTT. This gives the protein CASSHRQGQGDTQYF.

The V call is TRBV20-1, the J call TRBJ2-1; TRBD1 aligns across 7 bases. The CDR3 loop spans 11 amino acids. Per the germline V gene, CDR1 is DFQATT and CDR2 is SNEGSKA (reference sequence). The CDR3 protein is CSAGQAVKQFF. CDR3 DNA sequence: TGCAGCGCCGGACAGGCGGTCAAGCAGTTCTTC.

The chain joins TRBV18 to TRBJ2-7, with a weak D call TRBD1 (5 bases). Germline values: CDR1 KGHSH, CDR2 LQKENI. This CDR3 comprises 13 residues. V lost 5 bases and J 2 bases, leaving 10 bases between the germline ends. This chain's CDR3 is CASSDDRTYEQYV. The CDR3 DNA reads as TGTGCCAGCTCAGATGACAGAACCTACGAGCAGTACGTC.

This chain connects TRBV19 to TRBJ1-3, with TRBD1 matching over 7 bases. The CDR3 has 17 amino acids. V lost 5 bases to trimming and J lost 7 bases; unmatched junction nucleotides: 17. Germline V gene lookup returns CDR1 LNHDA and CDR2 SQIVND (reference sequence). CDR3 residues: CASSRNRGGEGRNTIYF. The CDR3 bases are TGTGCCAGTAGTCGCAACCGAGGGGGCGAGGGCCGGAACACCATATATTTT.

J is TRBJ2-2 and V is TRBV24-1; D gene ambiguous. V was shortened by 3 bases and J by 4 bases, with 5 bases between the two germline ends. The CDR3 consists of 13 residues. Germline CDR1 and CDR2: KGHDR and SFDVKD. Here the CDR3 DNA reads TGTGCCACCAGTGATCTAGTCACCGGGGAGCTGTTTTTT. This sequence encodes CATSDLVTGELFF.

The J gene is TRBJ2-7, the V gene TRBV6-5, with 10 bases that match TRBD1. CDR1 is MNHEY, CDR2 SVGAGI, per germline. This CDR3 contains 14 residues. V shed 7 bases and J 3 bases; nucleotides not matched to a gene: 6. Here the CDR3 reads CASNPTGGFYEQYF. CDR3 in DNA: TGTGCCAGCAACCCGACAGGGGGCTTCTACGAGCAGTACTTC.